The 23 T cell receptor beta chains listed next were all sequenced from one sample in a study of blood T cells in healthy people across ages. A second roughly 6 to 11 cycle PCR used barcoded and J-beta primers. A single record per CDR3 protein comes from TCRdb applying MiXCR to the 5' RACE reads. The sample consists of fewer than 800,000 distinct CDR3 sequences, roughly 25% of them appearing once. These data also featured in a second study, about T cells of mothers and their children.

Sequencing input: blood. The receptors here all came from a boy between 10 and 17 years old in good health.

The chain joins TRBV11-2 to TRBJ2-5; 7 nucleotides align to TRBD1. The length of the CDR3 is 16 residues. The V and J ends lost 5 bases and 3 bases, in that order; junction bases with no gene match: 12. CDR1 SGHAT and CDR2 FQNNGV come from the germline V gene. CDR3 bases: TGTGCCAGCAGCCTACGTCCAGAGGGACAGAAAGAGACCCAGTACTTC. Translating it yields CASSLRPEGQKETQYF.

V and J are TRBV5-1 and TRBJ2-2; weak D call: TRBD2 (5 bases). Germline CDR1 reads SGHRS; CDR2 reads YFSETQ. The CDR3 is 14 residues long. The V end was cut by 4 bases, the J end by 5 bases, with 12 bases between. The CDR3 DNA reads as TGCGCCAGCAGCGGCGGAGGCTGGACCGGGGAGCTGTTTTTT. It codes for CASSGGGWTGELFF.

This clonotype was counted only a few times. The chain carries TRBV27 and TRBJ2-3; 10 positions agree with TRBD1. V was pared by 6 bases and J by 4 bases, with 7 bases of the junction left unmatched. This CDR3 is built from 15 residues. In germline, CDR1 is MNHEY, CDR2 SMNVEV (reference sequence). In DNA, the CDR3 is TGTGCCAGCAGGGTCCTAGACAGGGGGCCAGATACGCAGTATTTT. Residues: CASRVLDRGPDTQYF.

As for this clonotype: A read error is possible here, since a much larger clone lies one base away. V gene TRBV7-2 combines with J gene TRBJ2-5, with D perhaps TRBD1 or TRBD2 (5 bases each). The J call may be wrong; the DNA end is better matched by TRBJ2-1. The CDR3 runs to 15 residues. Per germline, CDR1 SGHTA and CDR2 FQGNSA. Here the CDR3 DNA reads TGTGCCAGCAGCTCGTGGGGGTCCTCCTGCAATGAGCAGTTCTTC. Encoded protein: CASSSWGSSCNEQFF.

This clonotype has a handful of counts. DNA for the CDR3: TGCGCCAGCAGCCAAGATAGCGGGGGTTACTACAATGAGCAGTTCTTC. This sequence encodes CASSQDSGGYYNEQFF. The chain recombines TRBV4-1 with TRBJ2-1, with 9 bases aligning to TRBD2. Germline assignment: CDR1 MGHRA and CDR2 YSYEKL. The CDR3 spans 16 residues. Trimming at V came to 0 bases and at J to 3 bases, leaving 3 bases not matched to a gene.

This clonotype has a handful of counts. The CDR3 reads CASSLAGTGLYNEQFF. In DNA, the CDR3 is TGTGCCAGCAGCTTGGCGGGAACCGGCCTTTACAATGAGCAGTTCTTC. This chain joins TRBV5-6 and TRBJ2-1; possible D gene TRBD2, 5 bases. Trimming removed 0 bases from V and 4 bases from J, with 14 bases in between. CDR1 is SGHDT and CDR2 is YYEEEE in the germline V gene. The CDR3 has 16 amino acids.

This clonotype was observed a handful of times. The chain carries TRBV28 and TRBJ2-3, with D possibly being TRBD1 (6 bases). The CDR3 runs 15 residues. The V end was cut by 4 bases, the J end by 0 bases, with 11 bases between. CDR1 and CDR2 (germline): MDHEN, SYDVKM. CDR3 in amino acids: CASSSTGPSTDTQYF. The CDR3 DNA sequence: TGTGCCAGCAGTTCGACAGGTCCTAGCACAGATACGCAGTATTTT. The whole variable domain, filled in from reference TRBV28 and TRBJ2-3, reads DVKVTQSSRYLVKRTGEKVFLECVQDMDHENMFWYRQDPGLGLRLIYFSYDVKMKEKGDIPEGYSVSREKKERFSLILESASTNQTSMYLCASSSTGPSTDTQYFGPGTRLTVL.

This chain joins TRBV4-3 and TRBJ2-2; 8 positions match TRBD2. This CDR3 spans 14 amino acids. From germline, CDR1 is LGHNA and CDR2 YSLEER. V lost 0 bases and J lost 6; bases outside the gene matches: 0. CDR3 DNA sequence: TGCGCCAGCAGCCAAGATAGCGGGGCCGGGGAGCTGTTTTTT. This codes for CASSQDSGAGELFF.

The V gene is TRBV12-3 or TRBV12-4, the J gene TRBJ2-7; either TRBD1 or TRBD2 may supply D (5 bases each). Deletions cut 7 bases from V and 6 bases from J, with 13 bases between. CDR3 size: 12 residues. Written as DNA, the CDR3 is TGTGCCAGCACCAAGACGAGGGGCGAGCAGTACTTC. Translation: CASTKTRGEQYF.

This clonotype appeared a few times. J is TRBJ2-5 and V is TRBV5-6; D remains unclear. V lost 0 bases to trimming and J lost 5 bases, with 11 bases between them. From germline, CDR1 is SGHDT and CDR2 YYEEEE. This CDR3 spans 14 amino acids. The CDR3 nucleotides are TGTGCCAGCAGCTTGGAACCCCCCGGGGAGACCCAGTACTTC. This translates into CASSLEPPGETQYF. Drawing the rest from reference TRBV5-6 and TRBJ2-5, the complete variable domain is DAGVTQSPTHLIKTRGQQVTLRCSPKSGHDTVSWYQQALGQGPQFIFQYYEEEERQRGNFPDRFSGHQFPNYSSELNVNALLLGDSALYLCASSLEPPGETQYFGPGTRLLVL.

This clonotype was found a few times. The chain joins TRBV18 to TRBJ2-5; maybe TRBD1 (5 bases). Germline V lookup: CDR1 KGHSH, CDR2 LQKENI. This CDR3 spans 14 amino acids. The ends were cut back, 2 bases at V and 0 bases at J, with 7 bases in the middle. The CDR3 region is CASSPAGYQETQYF. The CDR3 DNA is TGTGCCAGCTCACCAGCAGGGTACCAAGAGACCCAGTACTTC.

The V call is TRBV7-3, the J call TRBJ2-5, with TRBD2 identical over 11 bases. Trimming took 4 bases from V and 5 from J; bases not matched to a gene: 6. Germline CDR1 reads SGHTA; CDR2 reads FQGTGA. CDR3 length: 15 amino acids. As DNA, the CDR3 is TGTGCCAGCAGCTCTAGTAGCGGGGGGGTCGAGACCCAGTACTTC. Translating it yields CASSSSSGGVETQYF.

This clonotype came up many times. CDR3 nucleotide sequence: TGCAGCGTTACAGGAAGTTACGAGCAGTACTTC. Protein product: CSVTGSYEQYF. The rearrangement links TRBV29-1 to TRBJ2-5; the D gene is possibly TRBD1 (5 bases). The end of the DNA is better explained by TRBJ2-7, so the J call may be wrong. CDR1 SQVTM and CDR2 ANQGSEA come from the germline V gene. The CDR3 spans 11 residues.

The J gene is TRBJ1-2, the V gene TRBV5-1, with D possibly being TRBD1 (5 bases). In germline, CDR1 is SGHRS, CDR2 YFSETQ. The CDR3 runs to 14 residues. V shed 2 bases and J shed 6 bases, with 14 bases lying between them. The CDR3 region is CASSFSPRVDGYTF. Written as DNA, the CDR3 is TGCGCCAGCAGCTTCTCCCCCAGGGTAGATGGCTACACCTTC.

This clonotype was counted once. The CDR3: CASNPGRSHSYEQYF. The CDR3 DNA sequence: TGTGCCAGCAATCCAGGACGCAGCCACTCCTACGAGCAGTACTTC. The chain recombines TRBV6-2 or TRBV6-3 with TRBJ2-7; no definite D call. CDR3 length equals 15 residues. Germline V gene sequence: CDR1 MNHEY, CDR2 SVGEGT. V was clipped by 7 bases and J by 0 bases, with 16 bases between them.

Note on this clonotype: The junction does not match germline at one end; this may be a read error. The chain combines TRBV29-1 with TRBJ2-1; the D gene is possibly TRBD2 (5 bases). Per germline, CDR1 SQVTM and CDR2 ANQGSEA. This CDR3 has 14 amino acids. CDR3 nucleotide sequence: TGTAGCGTTGGAAAGGGTACCAATATTGGTGAGCAGTTCTTC. The encoded protein is CSVGKGTNIGEQFF.

Only a few counts were recorded for this clonotype. This chain connects TRBV10-1 to TRBJ2-5; TRBD2 matches 8 bases. The DNA matches TRBJ2-1 better at its end, which makes the J call doubtful. Germline V gene lookup returns CDR1 WNHNN and CDR2 SYGVQD (reference sequence). CDR3 size: 15 residues. The CDR3 reads CASSPTGAGAREQFF. The CDR3, as DNA: TGCGCCAGCAGCCCTACGGGAGCGGGAGCGCGTGAGCAGTTCTTC.

This clonotype appeared many times. The chain joins TRBV3-1 to TRBJ2-3, with 8 bases matching TRBD2. Per germline, CDR1 LGHDT and CDR2 YNNKEL (reference sequence). V was pared by 6 bases and J by 0 bases, with 2 bases of the junction left unmatched. CDR3 length equals 14 residues. The CDR3 sequence is CASRPSGSTDTQYF. For the CDR3, the DNA is TGTGCCAGCAGACCTAGCGGGAGCACAGATACGCAGTATTTT.

The V and J genes are TRBV11-1 and TRBJ2-7; a possible D gene is TRBD1 (6 bases). From germline, CDR1 is SGHAT and CDR2 FQDESV (reference sequence). The CDR3 is 13 amino acids. Trimming removed 3 bases at V and 5 bases at J, with 11 bases between. CDR3 sequence: CASSFTGTHEQYF. The CDR3 nucleotides read TGTGCCAGCAGCTTCACAGGGACCCACGAGCAGTACTTC.

The table lists this clonotype with a count of one. The V call is TRBV20-1, the J call TRBJ2-5, with D possibly being TRBD1 or TRBD2 (6 bases each). The V gene's germline CDR1 is DFQATT and CDR2 SNEGSKA (reference sequence). The CDR3 spans 12 residues. The germline V and J ends were trimmed by 5 bases and 5 bases, with 12 bases remaining between them. The CDR3 sequence: CSALGAGETQYF. In DNA form, the CDR3 reads TGCAGTGCTTTGGGGGCGGGGGAGACCCAGTACTTC.

The CDR3 DNA is TGTGCCAGCAGTTCTCTGACACCGACCACCGGGGAGCTGTTTTTT. This gives the protein CASSSLTPTTGELFF. This chain links TRBV6-5 with TRBJ2-2; D remains ambiguous. This CDR3 has 15 amino acids. The germline V and J ends were trimmed by 4 bases and 4 bases, with 13 bases remaining between them. Germline CDR1 is MNHEY and CDR2 is SVGAGI.

Details on this clonotype: At one boundary the junction diverges from the germline segment, which might be a read error. The chain joins TRBV7-9 to TRBJ1-2; TRBD1 might be the D (6 bases). The CDR3 spans 13 residues. CDR1 and CDR2 (germline): SEHNR, FQNEAQ (reference sequence). The CDR3 DNA follows: TGTGCCAGCAGCCCCCGGACAGACTATGGCTACCCCTTC. Translating it yields CASSPRTDYGYPF.

This clonotype has just a few counts. The V gene is TRBV4-3, the J gene TRBJ2-1; D remains ambiguous. The CDR3 contains 18 residues. In germline, CDR1 is LGHNA, CDR2 YSLEER. Trimming cost V 0 bases and J 0 bases, with 15 bases left between them. The CDR3 sequence: CASSQDLGRKSSYNEQFF. CDR3 bases: TGCGCCAGCAGCCAAGATCTCGGCAGAAAGAGCTCCTACAATGAGCAGTTCTTC.